What follows are 3 T cell receptor beta chains derived from one specimen sequenced in a study of T cells in women clearing cervical HPV infection. Sequenced by immunoSEQ multiplex PCR; TCRdb stores in-frame clones only, minus some. The ten top clones account for around 1.5%, within a sample of roughly 48,000 clones. The sequenced sample consisted of blood buffy coat. The receptors here all came from a woman aged 18 to 69 with a cervical HPV16 infection that either progressed to CIN3+ or cleared (not recorded which).

Concerning this clone itself: The CDR3 end lies 3 residues beyond the end of the read and is filled in from the germline J gene. The chain joins TRBV13 to TRBJ2-2; D possibly corresponds to TRBD1 (6 bases). Germline V gives CDR1 PRHDT, CDR2 FYEKMQ (reference sequence). CDR3 length: 17 amino acids. Trimming cost V 4 bases and J 0 bases, with 15 bases left between them. The CDR3 is CASSYRDTFTNTGELFF. Incomplete CDR3 DNA: TGTGCCAGCAGCTACCGGGACACGTTTACGAACACCGGGGAG.

Points on this clone: The read comes to an end 3 residues before the CDR3 does, leaving the germline J gene to fill in the end. The chain combines TRBV6-2 or TRBV6-3 with TRBJ2-3; a possible D gene is TRBD2 (7 bases). The CDR3 runs to 15 residues. Germline V gene data show CDR1 as MNHEY and CDR2 as SVGEGT. V was shortened by 9 bases and J by 3 bases, with 19 bases between the two germline ends. CDR3 region: CASRFRGAQTDTQYF. The CDR3 DNA, read in part, is TGTGCCAGTAGGTTTCGGGGGGCGCAAACAGATACG.

Concerning this clone itself: The CDR3 end is not reached by the read, which stops 3 residues before it; the germline J gene fills it in. V gene TRBV20-1 combines with J gene TRBJ2-1, with 9 positions matching TRBD1. Losses at the gene ends were 4 bases for V and 7 bases for J; bases not matched to a gene: 11. Germline assignment: CDR1 DFQATT and CDR2 SNEGSKA (reference sequence). CDR3 size: 15 residues. The CDR3 protein is CSANRPGQGVNEQFF. The sequenced CDR3 bases are TGCAGTGCTAATCGACCGGGACAGGGAGTAAATGAG.